This TCR beta chain was observed in a study of beta chain features in type 1 diabetes. Sorted CD4+ subsets: naive, central memory, regulatory, stem cell-like memory (CD45RO/CCR7/CD25/CD127/CD95/CD27 panel). Reverse transcription of all isolated RNA meant that expressed TCRB transcripts were sequenced. Sequencing was performed with immunoSEQ multiplex PCR; in TCRdb, only in-frame clones are kept and a portion is missing. The sample contains some 130,000 clones, 9% of which appear only once. CDR3 length: 15 amino acids. The germline gives CDR1 SGHNT, CDR2 YYREEE (reference sequence). The ends were cut back, 7 bases at V and 0 bases at J, with 13 bases in the middle. This clone has only a few counts. Its antigen is undetermined. Study-wide results and limits: When Type 1 diabetes patients were examined, their TCRB CDR3s proved moderately but significantly shorter in all four CD4+ subsets.

The receptor comes from a man aged 25-45 years with type 1 diabetes. The sequencing sample was made of central memory CD4+ T cells from blood. The chain has TRBV5-4 and TRBJ2-2; the D gene is possibly TRBD2 (6 bases). CDR3 protein: CASSGGPTNTGELFF. In DNA form, the CDR3 reads TGTGCCAGCTCCGGGGGACCCACGAACACCGGGGAGCTGTTTTTT.